This entry lists 21 T cell receptor beta chains sequenced from one sample in a study of molecular identifiers for immune sequencing clone quantification. TCRdb reanalysed the PCR reads using MiXCR and keeps one entry per CDR3 protein. This sample has over 550,000 distinct CDR3 sequences; less than 30% occur once, and the top ten carry 0.78%. The sample consisted of naive CD8+ T cells from blood, with Jurkat cell RNA spiked in. Stated subset: FACS-sorted CD8+CD4-CCR7+CD45RA+ naive T cells. Every receptor here comes from a human donor in good health. Some libraries in this study had Jurkat cell RNA spiked in.

The count of this clonotype is one. One end of the junction is discordant with germline, which a read error may explain. The chain joins TRBV6-1 to TRBJ2-7; unclear D gene. CDR3 length equals 13 residues. Germline lookup yields CDR1 MNHNS and CDR2 SASEGT. CDR3 bases: TGTGCCAGCCGTGACCTCCCTCCCTACGAGCAGTACTTC. Translated, it gives CASRDLPPYEQYF.

This clonotype was observed many times. CDR3 sequence reads: CASSSGQLNTEAFF. The CDR3 DNA is TGTGCCAGCAGCTCCGGACAGCTGAACACTGAAGCTTTCTTT. V gene TRBV7-2 combines with J gene TRBJ1-1; possible D gene TRBD1, 6 bases. The CDR3 consists of 14 residues. Germline values: CDR1 SGHTA, CDR2 FQGNSA. With 4 bases removed from V and 0 bases from J, the gap between germline ends came to 9 bases.

With respect to this clonotype: At one boundary the junction diverges from the germline segment, which might be a read error. This chain uses TRBV5-1 with TRBJ2-5, with D possibly matching TRBD2 (6 bases). The CDR3 is 15 amino acids. Germline CDR1 and CDR2: SGHRS and YFSETQ. CDR3 residues: CAISLDAGMRETQYF. The CDR3 nucleotides are TGCGCCATCAGCTTGGATGCGGGGATGCGAGAGACCCAATACTTC. Full variable domain (outside the CDR3, taken from reference TRBV5-1 and TRBJ2-5): KAGVTQTPRYLIKTRGQQVTLSCSPISGHRSVSWYQQTPGQGLQFLFEYFSETQRNKGNFPGRFSGRQFSNSRSEMNVSTLELGDSALYLCAISLDAGMRETQYFGPGTRLLVL.

This clonotype has a handful of counts. This sequence joins TRBV20-1 and TRBJ1-1; D uncertain. The V and J ends lost 6 bases and 0 bases respectively, with 17 bases between them. Looked up from germline, CDR1 is DFQATT and CDR2 is SNEGSKA (reference sequence). The CDR3 is 15 amino acids. The CDR3 nucleotides are TGCAGTGCCAACGCCTGGACCCCTATGAACACTGAAGCTTTCTTT. Translated, it gives CSANAWTPMNTEAFF.

V usage is TRBV20-1 and J usage is TRBJ2-7; 8 nucleotides line up with TRBD2. The CDR3 spans 15 residues. V lost 4 bases to trimming and J lost 2 bases; unmatched junction nucleotides: 10. CDR1 is DFQATT and CDR2 is SNEGSKA in the germline V gene (reference sequence). This CDR3 is CSAIHRTSRPYEQYF. In DNA form, the CDR3 reads TGCAGTGCTATCCACCGGACTAGCAGACCCTACGAGCAGTACTTC.

This clonotype has more than one count but fewer than ten. The CDR3 DNA is TGTGCCAGCAGTGTGATCATCTACGAGCAGTACTTC. It yields the protein CASSVIIYEQYF. V is TRBV28 and J is TRBJ2-7; D uncertain. Per the germline V gene, CDR1 is MDHEN and CDR2 is SYDVKM. The V gene lost 5 bases and the J gene lost 3 bases, with 8 bases spanning the gap. The CDR3 runs 12 residues.

This clonotype was observed at least ten times. The chain recombines TRBV28 with TRBJ1-2; D gene uncertain. This CDR3 is built from 13 residues. Trimming shortened V by 3 bases and J by 8 bases, and 13 bases separated the two germline ends. Germline V gene lookup returns CDR1 MDHEN and CDR2 SYDVKM. This CDR3 reads CASSFTQNQGYTF. The CDR3 DNA reads as TGTGCCAGCAGTTTCACCCAAAACCAAGGCTACACCTTC.

With respect to this clonotype: One base away lies a much larger clone, so this may be a sequencing read error. V usage is TRBV9 and J usage is TRBJ2-3; D possibly corresponds to TRBD1 (5 bases). There are 16 residues in the CDR3. Germline CDR1 reads SGDLS; CDR2 reads YYNGEE. Written as DNA, the CDR3 is TGTGCCAGCAGCGTAGTTCCCAGCCTGTTAACAGGTACGCAGTATTTT. The encoded protein is CASSVVPSLLTGTQYF.

V is TRBV23-1 and J is TRBJ2-3; no firm D call. TRBV23-1 is treated as an ORF (open reading frame) with a function not yet certain. The CDR3 runs 14 residues. V lost 7 bases and J lost 6, with 17 bases in between. CDR3 loop: CASTNWPAQDTQYF. The CDR3 DNA is TGCGCCAGCACGAACTGGCCCGCACAGGATACGCAGTATTTT.

This clonotype was recorded many times. The chain uses TRBV20-1 and TRBJ1-2; D perhaps matches TRBD1 (5 bases). Germline values: CDR1 DFQATT, CDR2 SNEGSKA (reference sequence). CDR3 length: 14 amino acids. Between the trimmed V and J ends, which lost 2 bases and 3 bases, there was a span of 13 bases. In DNA form, the CDR3 reads TGCAGTGCTAGACCCATAGACAGCCACTATGGCTACACCTTC. Translation gives CSARPIDSHYGYTF.

There are many counts of this clonotype. This chain connects TRBV30 to TRBJ2-6; D is perhaps TRBD1 (5 bases). Trimming left V 5 bases short and J 2 bases short, with 10 bases between. The CDR3 contains 14 residues. Germline CDR1 GTSNPN, CDR2 SVGIG (reference sequence). The CDR3 sequence is CAWVQGAGANVLTF. CDR3 sequence (DNA): TGTGCCTGGGTGCAGGGTGCTGGGGCCAACGTCCTGACTTTC.

The chain is built from TRBV7-9 and TRBJ2-7; unclear D gene. Germline CDR1 is SEHNR and CDR2 is FQNEAQ (reference sequence). This CDR3 has 12 residues. The V and J ends lost 5 bases and 2 bases respectively, with 7 bases between them. The CDR3 DNA follows: TGTGCCAGCAGCCGTCGCACCTACGAGCAGTACTTC. It translates to CASSRRTYEQYF.

The rearrangement uses TRBV12-3 or TRBV12-4 and TRBJ1-5; tentative D call: TRBD1 (5 bases). The CDR3 is made up of 15 amino acids. V lost 3 bases and J 3 bases, leaving 12 bases between the germline ends. For the CDR3, the DNA is TGTGCCAGCAGTTTCGGCAGGGAGGCCAATCAGCCCCAGCATTTT. Translated: CASSFGREANQPQHF.

Comment on this clonotype: A junction boundary mismatches the germline segment, possibly from a read error. The chain recombines TRBV14 with TRBJ1-6; maybe TRBD1 (5 bases). Germline lookup yields CDR1 SGHDN and CDR2 FVKESK. The CDR3 has 17 amino acids. The CDR3 bases are TGTGCCAGCAGGCAAGGGGAGGGAGAGGCCTATAATTCACCCCTCCACTTT. This codes for CASRQGEGEAYNSPLHF. The full variable domain, rest sourced from reference TRBV14 and TRBJ1-6, is EAGVTQFPSHSVIEKGQTVTLRCDPISGHDNLYWYRRVMGKEIKFLLHFVKESKQDESGMPNNRFLAERTGGTYSTLKVQPAELEDSGVYFCASRQGEGEAYNSPLHFGNGTRLTVT.

This clonotype was seen at least ten times. The chain links TRBV5-1 to TRBJ2-7, with TRBD2 matching over 8 bases. CDR1 is SGHRS and CDR2 is YFSETQ in the germline V gene. Trimming at V came to 0 bases and at J to 3 bases, leaving 11 bases not matched to a gene. This CDR3 region has 17 residues. CDR3 nucleotide sequence: TGCGCCAGCAGCTTGGCCCTTAGCGGACTAGCAGGCTACGAGCAGTACTTC. Residues: CASSLALSGLAGYEQYF.

This clonotype was seen a handful of times. V is TRBV9 and J is TRBJ2-7, with D hard to call. In germline, CDR1 is SGDLS, CDR2 YYNGEE. CDR3 length equals 14 residues. V was cut by 0 bases and J by 2 bases, with 9 bases left in between. The CDR3 nucleotides read TGTGCCAGCAGCGTAGGTCTAGACACCTACGAGCAGTACTTC. This sequence encodes CASSVGLDTYEQYF.

This clonotype was recorded many times. V usage is TRBV4-1 and J usage is TRBJ2-3; D is possibly TRBD1 (6 bases). The CDR3 is 16 residues long. The V gene's germline CDR1 is MGHRA and CDR2 YSYEKL. The ends were cut back, 1 base at V and 0 bases at J, with 11 bases in the middle. For the CDR3, the DNA is TGCGCCAGCAGCCAAGTACTACAGGGAAGCACAGATACGCAGTATTTT. Amino acids: CASSQVLQGSTDTQYF.

This clonotype was counted many times. The gene calls are TRBV12-3 or TRBV12-4 and TRBJ2-5, with 7 bases lining up with TRBD1. V shed 5 bases, J shed 4 bases, and the junction held 7 bases outside the gene matches. The CDR3 has 14 residues. CDR3 loop: CASSLGRGRETQYF. The CDR3, as DNA: TGTGCCAGCAGTCTAGGCAGGGGGAGAGAGACCCAGTACTTC.

This clonotype was seen more than once but under ten times. This chain joins TRBV19 and TRBJ2-3, with 9 bases matching TRBD1. Germline lookup yields CDR1 LNHDA and CDR2 SQIVND (reference sequence). The CDR3 contains 16 residues. V trimming: 0 bases; J trimming: 1 base; junction bases outside the gene matches: 2. CDR3 sequence: CASSIDWDRGTDTQYF. The CDR3, as DNA: TGTGCCAGTAGTATAGATTGGGACAGGGGCACAGATACGCAGTATTTT.

This chain links TRBV6-6 with TRBJ1-1; no clear D gene. V lost 4 bases to trimming and J lost 4 bases, with 10 bases between them. In germline, CDR1 is MNHNY, CDR2 SVGAGI (reference sequence). This CDR3 contains 13 residues. The DNA of the CDR3 is TGTGCCAGCAGTTTGGCGTATACCACTGAAGCTTTCTTT. Translation: CASSLAYTTEAFF.

This clonotype has a count of ten or more. This sequence joins TRBV6-5 and TRBJ1-6; 9 nucleotides match TRBD1. The CDR3 has 15 amino acids. Unmatched junction bases numbered 12, after V lost 5 bases and J lost 13 bases. Germline lookup yields CDR1 MNHEY and CDR2 SVGAGI. CDR3 in DNA: TGTGCCAGCAGTGCCACCGGGACAGGGTACTCTCCCCTCCACTTT. Residues: CASSATGTGYSPLHF.